This T cell receptor beta chain emerged from a study of response to subunit inactivated influenza vaccine. TCRdb independently ran MiXCR on the RT-PCR reads; one entry per CDR3 protein. In the table there are 650,000 or so distinct CDR3 sequences, 14% of which are singletons. This clonotype was picked up a small number of times. The antigen is undetermined. Whole-study results and caveats: A suggestion made by the authors is that each seasonal influenza vaccination recruits few new T cells.

The CDR3 is 16 residues long. V dropped 5 bases and J dropped 2; count of bases not matched to a gene: 11. This specimen was PBMCs from blood, taken about 14 days before vaccination. V usage is TRBV12-3 or TRBV12-4 and J usage is TRBJ2-7, with 8 nucleotides matching TRBD1. This sequence was found in a man aged 45 to 65 who received an inactivated influenza vaccine. CDR3 nucleotide sequence: TGTGCCAGCAGTCAAAGGACAGGGAACAGACCCTACGAGCAGTACTTC. Translation gives CASSQRTGNRPYEQYF.